One and the same sample provided the 6 T cell receptor beta chains below, sequenced in a study of blood T cells in healthy people across ages (dated by TCRdb to the mid-2010s). The receptor library was made with 5' RACE. For sequencing, an Illumina HiSeq 2500 was employed. A second PCR of roughly 7 to 11 cycles was run with a J-beta primer mix and a sample-barcoded 5' primer. The public reads were quality trimmed at Q25 with fastp and then assembled into clones with MiXCR by TCRdb, keeping productive beta chains. Each record represents a unique CDR3 protein, reported with the most common genes and DNA among its rows. This sample is represented by some 1.4 million distinct CDR3 sequences; around 42% of them were singletons. Jointly, the top ten make up 6.5% to 10% of the sample. The specimen was blood. These receptors were obtained from a woman between 18 and 29 years old in good health.

This clonotype has a count of ten or more. J is TRBJ1-2 and V is TRBV25-1, with D unclear. The V end was cut by 3 bases, the J end by 6 bases, with 11 bases between. The CDR3 has 13 residues. Germline CDR1 reads MGHDK; CDR2 reads SYGVNS. CDR3 sequence (DNA): TGTGCCAGCAGTGATGGCAGCCCTGATGGCTACACCTTC. It is translated as CASSDGSPDGYTF.

The chain combines TRBV20-1 with TRBJ2-3; D perhaps matches TRBD1 (6 bases). The V end was cut by 6 bases, the J end by 1 base, with 17 bases between. The CDR3 covers 15 residues. CDR1 and CDR2 from the germline V gene are DFQATT and SNEGSKA (reference sequence). The CDR3 is CSARLWGPGTDTQYF. CDR3 in DNA: TGCAGTGCCAGGCTGTGGGGGCCCGGCACAGATACGCAGTATTTT.

The V call is TRBV7-3, the J call TRBJ2-1; perhaps TRBD2 as D (6 bases). Germline lookup yields CDR1 SGHTA and CDR2 FQGTGA. CDR3 length: 15 amino acids. V lost 5 bases, J lost 6 bases, and 17 bases lay in between. CDR3 DNA sequence: TGTGCCAGCAGCGATTCTAGCGCGGGTACCAATGAGCAGTTCTTC. Its translation: CASSDSSAGTNEQFF.

This clonotype has at least ten counts. The rearrangement links TRBV27 to TRBJ2-7; 8 positions agree with TRBD1. Germline V gene lookup returns CDR1 MNHEY and CDR2 SMNVEV (reference sequence). This CDR3 spans 13 amino acids. Unmatched junction bases numbered 1, after V lost 5 bases and J lost 1 base. CDR3 protein: CASSGTGSYEQYF. CDR3 nucleotides: TGTGCCAGCAGTGGGACAGGATCCTACGAGCAGTACTTC.

The chain employs TRBV29-1 and TRBJ1-1; D is unresolved. With 7 bases removed from V and 4 bases from J, the gap between germline ends came to 13 bases. Germline assignment: CDR1 SQVTM and CDR2 ANQGSEA. The CDR3 runs to 12 residues. The DNA of the CDR3 is TGCAGCGGTTACGTGGGGAGCACTGAAGCTTTCTTT. This translates into CSGYVGSTEAFF. Based on the CDR3 plus reference TRBV29-1 and TRBJ1-1, the full variable domain is SAVISQKPSRDICQRGTSLTIQCQVDSQVTMMFWYRQQPGQSLTLIATANQGSEATYESGFVIDKFPISRPNLTFSTLTVSNMSPEDSSIYLCSGYVGSTEAFFGQGTRLTVV.

The table lists this clonotype with a few counts. The chain uses TRBV28 and TRBJ2-7; D call uncertain. Trimming took off 6 bases at V and 3 bases at J, with 9 bases between the two ends. CDR3 length: 12 amino acids. Germline loops: CDR1 MDHEN, CDR2 SYDVKM. The CDR3 DNA is TGTGCCAGCAGAACCGGATACTACGAGCAGTACTTC. Its translation is CASRTGYYEQYF. Together with reference TRBV28 and TRBJ2-7, the CDR3 gives the full variable domain: DVKVTQSSRYLVKRTGEKVFLECVQDMDHENMFWYRQDPGLGLRLIYFSYDVKMKEKGDIPEGYSVSREKKERFSLILESASTNQTSMYLCASRTGYYEQYFGPGTRLTVT.